This entry is about one TCR beta chain. V shed 2 bases and J shed 2 bases, with 8 bases lying between them. The CDR3 length is 13 residues. The V gene's germline CDR1 is SGHDT and CDR2 YYEEEE. The sample originates from a study of cytomegalovirus exposure and HLA in healthy donors. The table came from immunoSEQ multiplex PCR; TCRdb's copy has only in-frame clones and leaves some out. The repertoire consists of about 130,000 clones, with about 91% occurring once and the leading ten covering about 10%. The sequenced sample consisted of PBMCs. The V and J genes are TRBV5-6 and TRBJ2-7; possible D gene TRBD1, 6 bases. The clonotype originates from a woman aged 18-29 years in good health and CMV-seropositive. CDR3 amino acids: CASSFTGTYEQYF. The DNA for the CDR3 is TGTGCCAGCAGCTTTACAGGGACCTACGAGCAGTACTTC.